This TCR beta chain comes out of a study of control samples from healthy donors and cancer patients. Profiled with immunoSEQ multiplex PCR; TCRdb holds only in-frame clones, not every one. The table includes about 100,000 clones, approximately 80% detected once. The germline CDR1 and CDR2 sequences are LNHDA and SQIVND (reference sequence). Trimming left V 5 bases short and J 2 bases short, with 12 bases between. The CDR3 is 15 residues long. Sequencing input: blood. This chain uses TRBV19 with TRBJ2-2; D possibly corresponds to TRBD2 (6 bases). This receptor was identified in a man between 18 and 29 years old in good health. CDR3 region: CASSPGLSNTGELFF. The CDR3 region has the DNA TGTGCCAGTAGTCCGGGACTTAGTAACACCGGGGAGCTGTTTTTT.